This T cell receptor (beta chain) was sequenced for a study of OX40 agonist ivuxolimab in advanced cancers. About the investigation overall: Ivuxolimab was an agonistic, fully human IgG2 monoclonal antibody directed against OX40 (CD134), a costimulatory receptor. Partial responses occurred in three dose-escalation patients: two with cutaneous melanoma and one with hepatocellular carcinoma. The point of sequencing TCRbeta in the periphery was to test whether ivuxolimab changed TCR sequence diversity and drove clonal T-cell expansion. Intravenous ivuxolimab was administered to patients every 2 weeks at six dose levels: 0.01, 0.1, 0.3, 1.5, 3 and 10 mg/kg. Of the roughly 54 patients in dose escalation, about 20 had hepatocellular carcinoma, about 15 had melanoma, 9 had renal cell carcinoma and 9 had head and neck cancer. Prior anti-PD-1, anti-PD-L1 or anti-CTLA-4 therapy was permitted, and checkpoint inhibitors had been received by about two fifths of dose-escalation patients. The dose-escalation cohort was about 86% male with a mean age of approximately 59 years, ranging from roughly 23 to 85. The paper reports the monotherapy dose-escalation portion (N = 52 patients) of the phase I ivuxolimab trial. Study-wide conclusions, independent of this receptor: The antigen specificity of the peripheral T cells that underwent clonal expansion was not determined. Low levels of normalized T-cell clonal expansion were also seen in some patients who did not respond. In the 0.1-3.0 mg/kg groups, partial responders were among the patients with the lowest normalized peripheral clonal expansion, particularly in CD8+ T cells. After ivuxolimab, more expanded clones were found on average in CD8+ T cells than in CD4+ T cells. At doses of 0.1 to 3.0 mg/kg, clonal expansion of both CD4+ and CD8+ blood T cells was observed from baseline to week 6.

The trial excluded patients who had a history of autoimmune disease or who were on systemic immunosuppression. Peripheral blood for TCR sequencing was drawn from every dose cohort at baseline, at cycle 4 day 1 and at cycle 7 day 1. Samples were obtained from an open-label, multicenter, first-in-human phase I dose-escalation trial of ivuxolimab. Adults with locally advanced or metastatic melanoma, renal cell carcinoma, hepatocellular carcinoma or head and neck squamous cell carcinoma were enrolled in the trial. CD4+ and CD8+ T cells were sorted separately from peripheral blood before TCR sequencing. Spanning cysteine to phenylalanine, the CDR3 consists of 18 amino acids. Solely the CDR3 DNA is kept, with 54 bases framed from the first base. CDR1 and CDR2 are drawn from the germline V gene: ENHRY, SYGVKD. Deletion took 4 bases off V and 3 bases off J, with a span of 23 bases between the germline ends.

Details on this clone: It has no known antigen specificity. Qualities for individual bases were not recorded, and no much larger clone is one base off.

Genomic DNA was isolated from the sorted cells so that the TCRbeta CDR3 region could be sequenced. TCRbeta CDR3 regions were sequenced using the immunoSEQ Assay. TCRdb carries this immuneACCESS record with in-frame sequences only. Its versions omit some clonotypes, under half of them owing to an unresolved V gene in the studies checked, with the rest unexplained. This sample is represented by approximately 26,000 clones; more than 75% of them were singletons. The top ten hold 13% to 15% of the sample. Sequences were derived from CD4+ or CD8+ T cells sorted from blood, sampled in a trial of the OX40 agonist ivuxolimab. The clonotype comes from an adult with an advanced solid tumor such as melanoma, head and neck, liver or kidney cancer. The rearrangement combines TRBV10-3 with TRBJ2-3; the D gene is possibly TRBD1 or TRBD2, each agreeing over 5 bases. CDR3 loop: CAISVAPSGPPRTDTQYF. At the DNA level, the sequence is TGTGCCATCAGTGTGGCCCCTTCGGGACCTCCTAGAACAGATACGCAGTATTTT.